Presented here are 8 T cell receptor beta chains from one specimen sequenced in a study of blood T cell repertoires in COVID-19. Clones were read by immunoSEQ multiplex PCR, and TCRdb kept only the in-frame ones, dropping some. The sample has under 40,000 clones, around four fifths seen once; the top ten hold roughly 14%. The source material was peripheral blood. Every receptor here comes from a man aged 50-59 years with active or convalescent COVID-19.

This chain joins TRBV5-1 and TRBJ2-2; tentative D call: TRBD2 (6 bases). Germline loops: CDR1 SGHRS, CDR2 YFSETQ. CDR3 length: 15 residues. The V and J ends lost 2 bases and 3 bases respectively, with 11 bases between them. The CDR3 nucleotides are TGCGCCAGCAGCTTCGGGACTCCTTACACCGGGGAGCTGTTTTTT. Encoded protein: CASSFGTPYTGELFF.

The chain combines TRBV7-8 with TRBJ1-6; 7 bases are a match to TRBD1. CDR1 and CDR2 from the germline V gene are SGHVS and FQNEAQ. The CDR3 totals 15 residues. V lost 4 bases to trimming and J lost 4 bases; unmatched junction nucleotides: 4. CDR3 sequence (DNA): TGTGCCAGCAGCTCGGGACAGACTTATAATTCACCCCTCCACTTT. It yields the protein CASSSGQTYNSPLHF.

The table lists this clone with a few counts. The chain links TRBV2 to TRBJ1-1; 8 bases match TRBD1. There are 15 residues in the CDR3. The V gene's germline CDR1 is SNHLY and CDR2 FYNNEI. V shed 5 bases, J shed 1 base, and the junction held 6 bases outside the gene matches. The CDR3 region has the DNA TGTGCCAGCAGTACCCAAGGGACAGGGAACACTGAAGCTTTCTTT. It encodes CASSTQGTGNTEAFF.

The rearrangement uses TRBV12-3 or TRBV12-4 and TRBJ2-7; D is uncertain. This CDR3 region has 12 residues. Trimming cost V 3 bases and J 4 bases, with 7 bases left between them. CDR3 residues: CASSLSEYEQYF. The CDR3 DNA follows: TGTGCCAGCAGTTTGTCGGAGTACGAGCAGTACTTC.

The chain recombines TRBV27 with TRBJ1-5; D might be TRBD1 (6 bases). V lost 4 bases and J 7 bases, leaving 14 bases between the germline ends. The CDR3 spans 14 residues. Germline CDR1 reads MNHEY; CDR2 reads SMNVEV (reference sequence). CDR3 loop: CASSSGQLEQPQHF. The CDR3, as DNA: TGTGCCAGCAGTTCAGGACAGCTCGAGCAGCCCCAGCATTTT.

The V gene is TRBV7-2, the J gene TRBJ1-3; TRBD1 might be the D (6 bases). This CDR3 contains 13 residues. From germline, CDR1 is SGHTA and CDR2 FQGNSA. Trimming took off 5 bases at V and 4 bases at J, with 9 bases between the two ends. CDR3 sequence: CASSLDRGNTIYF. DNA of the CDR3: TGTGCCAGCAGCCTCGACAGGGGAAACACCATATATTTT. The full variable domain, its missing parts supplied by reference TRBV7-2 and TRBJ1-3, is GAGVSQSPSNKVTEKGKDVELRCDPISGHTALYWYRQSLGQGLEFLIYFQGNSAPDKSGLPSDRFSAERTGGSVSTLTIQRTQQEDSAVYLCASSLDRGNTIYFGEGSWLTVV.

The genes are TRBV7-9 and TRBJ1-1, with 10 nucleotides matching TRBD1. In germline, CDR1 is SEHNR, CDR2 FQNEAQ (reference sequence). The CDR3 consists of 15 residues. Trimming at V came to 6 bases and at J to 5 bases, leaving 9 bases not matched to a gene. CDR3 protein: CASSPRQGALTEAFF. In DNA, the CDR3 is TGTGCCAGCAGTCCTCGACAGGGGGCGCTTACTGAAGCTTTCTTT.

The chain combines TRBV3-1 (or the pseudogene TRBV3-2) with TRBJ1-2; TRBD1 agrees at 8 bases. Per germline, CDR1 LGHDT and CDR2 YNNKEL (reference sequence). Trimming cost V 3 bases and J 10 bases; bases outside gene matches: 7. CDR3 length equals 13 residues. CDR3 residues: CASSHGRQGLYTF. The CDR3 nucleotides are TGTGCCAGCAGCCACGGCCGACAGGGGCTCTACACCTTC.